The subject of this entry is one T cell receptor beta chain. CDR3 length equals 17 residues. With 6 bases clipped from V and 0 bases from J, the junction kept 5 bases outside the gene matches. Germline V CDR1 and CDR2: SSHAT, FNYEAQ (reference sequence). Produced via immunoSEQ multiplex PCR; TCRdb's table is partial and in-frame only. The profile covers over 200,000 clones, with roughly 87% appearing a single time and 11% taken by the ten largest. The data were taken from a study of blood T cell repertoires in COVID-19. The source is a man aged 30-40 years who had recovered from COVID-19. Sequenced sample: PBMCs or T cells enriched from blood (not recorded which). The genes are TRBV7-7 and TRBJ2-6; TRBD1 aligns across 10 bases. CDR3 nucleotide sequence: TGTGCCAGCAGGCCCCGGGACAGGGGCTCTGGGGCCAACGTCCTGACTTTC. Its protein product is CASRPRDRGSGANVLTF.